This TCR beta chain was observed in a study of CD8 T cells in Susac syndrome. With random hexamers, reverse transcription was performed on about 0.5 to 1 ug of RNA. TCRdb fed the immunoSEQ multiplex PCR reads into MiXCR, producing one record per CDR3 protein. The repertoire holds tens of thousands of distinct CDR3 sequences, with about 95% as singletons. The CDR3 extends over 15 amino acids. Trimming removed 3 bases at V and 0 bases at J, with 11 bases between. Material: CD8+ T cells from PBMCs. The chain is built from TRBV12-3 or TRBV12-4 and TRBJ1-1; D remains unclear. This sequence originates from a human donor in good health. The CDR3 protein is CASSLMARMNTEAFF. CDR3 bases: TGTGCCAGCAGTTTGATGGCCAGGATGAACACTGAAGCTTTCTTT.